This TCR beta chain originates from a study of T cell responses to AZD1222 COVID-19 vaccine (TCRdb year 2021). Notes on the research overall: A total of around 240 trial participants underwent TCR sequencing, of whom around 210 had received two doses of AZD1222 and 26 had received two doses of the MenACWY control vaccine. Enrollment into the trials was organized by age into subgroups of 18-55, 56-69 and 70-plus years, and those subgroups contained roughly 140, 27 and 60 TCR-sequenced participants, respectively. Overall results and qualifications from the work: Nearly half of unique spike-specific TCRs reportedly recognized epitopes outside regions mutated in the B.1.351 and B.1.1.7 variants. Most participants were white British and females outnumbered males, and the authors suggested that clonal diversity may have been underestimated. The 56-69-year group was small, and its depth increase did not reach significance, likely because of low power. Conclusions about previously exposed vaccinees are limited because only six or seven AZD1222 recipients were SARS-CoV-2 seropositive at baseline. Because no day 14 peak-response samples were available, repertoires were characterized only after the peak T cell response. Vaccine-associated CD4 TCRs spanned the whole spike protein, with dominant responses in regions 160-218 and 743-854. A significant rise in spike-specific TCR breadth and depth was observed after two AZD1222 doses relative to day 0 and relative to MenACWY recipients.

The CDR3 regions of human TCRbeta chains were analyzed by immunosequencing. The study's processing was this. TCRs in the repertoires were compared against a reference library of SARS-CoV-2-specific TCRs that had been generated with the MIRA antigen-specificity platform. Breadth meant the fraction of unique TCRs that were SARS-CoV-2-associated, whereas depth meant the fraction of total T cells that were SARS-CoV-2-associated. Each spike-specific TCR was assigned to its reactive spike region and to a CD4 or CD8 class using the MIRA data. Log10-transformed breadth and depth values were compared by one-way ANOVA with Sidak's multiple comparisons tests. TCRdb mirrors the immuneACCESS table, restricted to in-frame sequences. Some clones are absent from its copies; in checked studies, under half trace to an unresolved V gene, and the reason for the others is unknown. V and J calls and clone size are those listed in that table; D and trimming were worked out from the DNA. Recorded for this sample are 100,000 to 150,000 clones; just over 90% of them occurred a single time. The ten largest clones add up to 1% to 1.4% of the sample.

On this clone: What this receptor recognizes is not known. Base qualities are not recorded, but no much larger clone differs from it by a single base.

What this sample's time point label stands for: about 28 days (+/-7) after the second vaccine dose. AZD1222 recipients given second doses at about 4 weeks or at about 12 weeks were pooled, since spike-specific TCR depth and breadth were not found to differ between the two schedules. Samples from vaccinated people were obtained from the UK trials COV001 and COV002, which included a single-blind randomized controlled phase 2/3 trial of AZD1222 (ChAdOx1 nCoV-19) in healthy adults. For TCRbeta chain sequencing, PBMC samples were collected from trial participants at day 0 and at day 28 after the second dose. The sequencing used peripheral blood, collected 28 days after the second AZD1222 dose. This clonotype was sampled from an adult who received the AZD1222 COVID-19 vaccine.

The nucleotides are TGTGCCAGCAGCCCCTCTAGCACAGATACGCAGTATTTT. Its coded protein is CASSPSSTDTQYF. This receptor chain uses TRBV7-3 and TRBJ2-3; the D gene lacks a confident call. CDR1 and CDR2, per the germline V gene, are SGHTA and FQGTGA. Including cysteine and phenylalanine, the CDR3 has 13 amino acids. The kept DNA is CDR3 alone, 39 bases in frame from the first base. V is cut by 5 bases and J by 0 bases, and the space between the germline ends is 6 bases.